The clone carrying this TCR beta chain is a singleton in its sample. This study enrolled people aged about 18 to 90 from roughly 22 US geographic areas. Which cohort a participant joined came from the clinical history participants gave. Among Cohort 3 donors, those recovered had two negative PCRs, clearance, or symptom resolution. The germline V gene encodes CDR1 MNHEY and CDR2 SMNVEV (reference sequence). This CDR3 region has 17 residues. Trimming cost V 2 bases and J 7 bases, with 18 bases left between them. This specimen comes from a study of blood T cell repertoires in COVID-19. Using immunoSEQ multiplex PCR, the repertoire was profiled, and TCRdb retains in-frame clones only, with some absent. Of 150,000 to 200,000 clones in the sample, around 89% were seen once.

The sequencing input was PBMCs or T cells enriched from blood (not recorded which). V and J are TRBV27 and TRBJ1-6; possibly TRBD1 for D (5 bases). This clonotype was obtained from a woman in her late teens or twenties who had recovered from COVID-19. The CDR3 loop reads CASSLVWSVRANSPLHF. CDR3 in DNA: TGTGCCAGCAGTTTAGTTTGGTCGGTCAGGGCCAATTCACCCCTCCACTTT.